This paragraph covers one T cell receptor beta chain sequence. The target antigen is unknown. This specimen comes from a study of regulatory and conventional T cells in RAG deficiency. The table came from immunoSEQ multiplex PCR; TCRdb's copy has only in-frame clones and leaves some out. The sample records 45,000 or so clones, 80% to 90% being singletons. Conventional CD4+ T cells were sorted from blood as CD25-low CD127-high cells. Trimming took 9 bases from V and 0 from J; bases not matched to a gene: 10. Germline V gene sequence: CDR1 LNHDA, CDR2 SQIVND (reference sequence). The CDR3 has 15 amino acids. Study observations and caveats: RAG-deficient patients showed markedly lower Shannon entropy and higher Simpson indices than control T-cell subsets.

Another study also made use of these data, one on regulatory T cells. This second report adds: The primer mix had 52 TRBV and 13 TRBJ primers. In patients, unique TRB V-J pairs were restricted and V/J usage skewed, especially in Tregs.

The V gene is TRBV19, the J gene TRBJ1-2, with 7 bases identical to TRBD1. Sequenced sample: CD4+ effector T cells sorted from blood. This sequence was found in a human donor in good health. Here the CDR3 reads CASGSRTGTNYGYTF. Written as DNA, the CDR3 is TGTGCCAGCGGTAGTAGGACAGGAACTAACTATGGCTACACCTTC. Combining the CDR3 with reference TRBV19 and TRBJ1-2 gives the whole variable domain DGGITQSPKYLFRKEGQNVTLSCEQNLNHDAMYWYRQDPGQGLRLIYYSQIVNDFQKGDIAEGYSVSREKKESFPLTVTSAQKNPTAFYLCASGSRTGTNYGYTFGSGTRLTVV.